Sequencing of this T cell receptor beta chain was carried out in a study of cytomegalovirus exposure and HLA in healthy donors. Germline CDR1 SNHLY, CDR2 FYNNEI. The ends lost 6 bases at V and 5 bases at J; junction bases unmatched: 11. The CDR3 length is 15 residues. This PCR relied on a set of 60 Vbeta primers and 13 Jbeta primers. Measured with immunoSEQ multiplex PCR; TCRdb has only the in-frame clones, and not every one. The sample carries fewer than 250,000 clones, roughly 79% recorded once. With respect to this clone: Its cognate antigen is unknown.

Samples came from healthy bone marrow donors. Study results and limitations: Researchers catalogued over 150 TCR beta chains as cytomegalovirus-associated.

The sequenced material came from PBMCs. The receptor was isolated from a male donor in good health and CMV-seronegative. The V call is TRBV2, the J call TRBJ1-1; 8 bases align to TRBD1. The CDR3 DNA sequence: TGTGCCAGCAGGATGGACAGGGCGGTAGGGACTGAAGCTTTCTTT. This encodes CASRMDRAVGTEAFF.